Sequencing of this TCR beta chain was carried out in a study of shared clonotypes between healthy human individuals (dated by TCRdb to 2019 to 2021). With regard to the full study: The cohort included three men and a couple of women between 18 and 49 years of age. The study deeply sequenced blood TCR repertoires of five healthy adults to estimate repertoire size and the extent of clonotype sharing between individuals. To increase sequencing depth and limit assay-specific biases, different laboratories used diverse techniques to prepare libraries and sequence TCR repertoires. Per donor, leukapheresis produced somewhere between about 0.94 and 8.9 billion PBMCs.

With regard to this clone: No antigen is known for it. Per-base quality was not reported, and no clone a single base away is much larger than it.

What the work shows at the level of the full study, not this receptor alone: Only blood was sampled, and tissue TCR repertoires likely differ from those in blood. Pairwise subsampling indicated that sequencing depth was expected to affect the degree of clonotype sharing among donors. Because the study included only a small number of donors, the genetic and exposure-history diversity represented was limited.

TCR CDR3 regions were amplified from genomic DNA by multiplex PCR using the deep immunoSEQ assay. For each cell subset, the extracted genomic DNA was distributed evenly across all wells of several immunoSEQ 96-well plates, and each plate served as one replicate. For unsorted PBMC, approximately 0.3 ug of genomic DNA, equivalent to 25,000 to 35,000 T cell genomes, went into each replicate PCR. Ten immunoSEQ deep assay plates were used to sequence the unsorted PBMC genomic DNA. Purified libraries were measured with a Qubit 3.0 fluorometer, size-checked on a Bioanalyzer 2100, and measured again with the KAPA Library Quantification kit. Every immunoSEQ 96-well plate was sequenced on a dedicated single-read 150-cycle Illumina NextSeq 550 flow cell. The authors processed their data as follows. Because only junctional sequences without quality scores were contained in the immunoSEQ output, filtering matching that applied to full-length reads could not be performed. To assign V/J genes and CDR3, sequences were annotated using PyIR, a Python wrapper for IgBLAST v1.9, with IMGT germline references. Any read was removed if the V/J assignment was weak (E-value above 1e-6), the CDR3 was missing, or the read contained stop codons, out-of-frame junctions, or ambiguous translated residues. V3J clonotypes were defined as sequences sharing an identical inferred V gene, J gene, and CDR3 amino acid sequence. Percentage overlap between repertoires was calculated by dividing the number of shared unique clonotypes by the size of the smaller repertoire. Repertoire richness was assessed with RTK rarefaction, the Chao1 estimator, and Recon v2.1 estimates of unobserved clonotypes. TCRdb re-hosts the immuneACCESS table, in-frame sequences only. Its copies lack some clones; in the studies checked, an unresolved V gene accounts for under half of them, and the cause for the rest is not known. V, J and clone size are taken as reported in that table, and D and trimming were inferred from the DNA itself. This sample has 450,000 to 500,000 clones in its table, and 79% of those were observed once. Of the sample, 9.5% to 15% is held by the ten largest clones.

Donors were healthy HIV-negative adults with no recently reported acute infections or vaccinations. Every donor was a Caucasian adult living in Nashville, Tennessee, USA. For unsorted samples, tens of millions of PBMCs were counted and genomic DNA was extracted with the QIAamp DNA Blood Mini kit. After blood collection by leukapheresis, PBMCs were isolated using Ficoll-Histopaque density gradient centrifugation and then cryopreserved in the vapor phase of liquid nitrogen. Sequences MDHEN (CDR1) and SYDVKM (CDR2) are obtained from the germline V gene. V sheds 8 bases and J sheds 1 base, leaving 11 bases between their ends. The CDR3 contains 13 residues, cysteine and phenylalanine counted. Only the CDR3 part of the read is kept: 39 bases, read in frame from the first base.

The receptor was isolated from a woman aged 35 to 49 in good health. Some clones in this sample may be carry-over from other donors' samples. Sequenced: PBMCs. The chain links TRBV28 with TRBJ1-2; possibly the D gene is TRBD1, per 6 matching bases. CDR3 loop: CASGTGSNYGYTF. The nucleotide sequence reads TGTGCCAGCGGAACAGGGAGTAACTATGGCTACACCTTC.